The clone carrying this TCR beta chain occurred once. Antigen specificity is unknown. Amplification used 60 Vbeta primers and 13 Jbeta primers. Sequencing was performed with immunoSEQ multiplex PCR; in TCRdb, only in-frame clones are kept and a portion is missing. The sample yields 110,000 or so clones, over 60% seen once. The data originate from a study of cytomegalovirus exposure and HLA in healthy donors. Whole-study findings and limits: TCR beta chains numbering 164 were designated cytomegalovirus-associated. As a later analysis showed, a missense DCLRE1C variant was linked to trimming of TCR beta V- and J-genes.

Trimming cost V 5 bases and J 2 bases; bases outside gene matches: 8. This CDR3 region has 17 residues. Per germline, CDR1 MDHEN and CDR2 SYDVKM. The source of this sequence is a man between 18 and 29 years old in good health and CMV-seropositive. The sequencing input was PBMCs. The chain uses TRBV28 and TRBJ1-6; TRBD1 matches at 8 bases. The CDR3 bases are TGTGCCAGCAGTCCAGCCACAGGGGGAACCTATAATTCACCCCTCCACTTT. Translation gives CASSPATGGTYNSPLHF.